This T cell receptor beta chain emerged from a study of T cells in localized non-small cell lung cancer. On this clone itself: Its matching antigen is unknown.

The CDR3 runs to 15 residues. CDR1 MNHEY and CDR2 SMNVEV come from the germline V gene (reference sequence). Deletions cut 7 bases from V and 5 bases from J, with 20 bases between. Study-level points and caveats: For the top 100 tumor clones, a median roughly 53 also appeared in adjacent lung.

This table comes from immunoSEQ multiplex PCR, and its TCRdb copy is limited to in-frame clones, with some not included. The sample has about 54,000 clones, approximately 83% seen once. Sequences were derived from peripheral blood, sampled before any cancer treatment. The chain has TRBV27 and TRBJ1-1; perhaps TRBD1 as D (6 bases). The TCR sequence derives from a female donor aged 60 or older with stage II squamous cell lung carcinoma. In nucleotides, the CDR3 is TGTGCCAGCACCGATTGGGGGGGCGGATTGACTGAAGCTTTCTTT. Protein product: CASTDWGGGLTEAFF.